This passage covers 21 T cell receptor beta chains from one sample sequenced in a study of T cell repertoires in cytomegalovirus infection (dated by TCRdb to about 2019). TCRdb records Illumina HiSeq 1500 as the sequencer. TCRdb reran the public reads through fastp at Q25 and MiXCR, keeping productive beta chains. Entries are consolidated by CDR3 protein sequence, retaining the most common genes and DNA. The table for this sample lists some 38,000 distinct CDR3 sequences; roughly half of them were counted only once. The biggest ten clones account for 75% to 95% of the sample. What the treatment or condition label conveys for this sample: in vitro stimulation with specific CMV peptide epitopes to enrich CMV-specific T cells. Their specific antigens are unknown. The source was CD8+ T cells from cultured PBMCs, collected from culture after CMV antigen stimulation. Receptors originate from a human donor in good health (CMV status not recorded). Some clones in this sample may be carry-over from other donors' samples.

This clonotype has a count of ten or more. The V gene is TRBV4-1, the J gene TRBJ1-5; a possible D gene is TRBD1 (5 bases). Trimming stripped 3 bases from V and 5 bases from J, with 8 bases between. The CDR3 is 13 amino acids. Looked up from germline, CDR1 is MGHRA and CDR2 is YSYEKL. Written as DNA, the CDR3 is TGCGCCAGCAGCCAGGGACGCTATCAGCCCCAGCATTTT. It yields the protein CASSQGRYQPQHF.

This chain links TRBV20-1 with TRBJ1-2; D remains unclear. CDR3 length: 12 amino acids. Germline assignment: CDR1 DFQATT and CDR2 SNEGSKA (reference sequence). V lost 7 bases and J 2 bases, leaving 11 bases between the germline ends. The CDR3 loop is CSGVPSNYGYTF. Written as DNA, the CDR3 is TGCAGTGGAGTCCCTTCGAACTATGGCTACACCTTC.

There are a few counts of this clonotype. This chain links TRBV6-8 with TRBJ2-1, with TRBD2 identical over 15 bases. V lost 2 bases, J lost 6 bases, and 11 bases stayed unmatched. The CDR3 consists of 19 residues. CDR1 MNHGY and CDR2 SAAAGT come from the germline V gene. The CDR3: CASSYGRTSGRAKLNEQFF. The CDR3 region has the DNA TGTGCCAGCAGTTACGGCCGGACTAGCGGGAGGGCCAAGCTCAATGAGCAGTTCTTC.

The rearrangement links TRBV7-2 to TRBJ2-7; D remains unclear. The V gene's germline CDR1 is SGHTA and CDR2 FQGNSA. The V end lost 5 bases, the J end lost 6 bases, and 14 bases lay between the germline ends. The CDR3 is made up of 13 amino acids. CDR3 in amino acids: CASSHGVGFEQYF. The CDR3 DNA reads as TGTGCCAGCAGCCACGGAGTGGGCTTCGAGCAGTACTTC. The full variable domain, with the rest looked up from reference TRBV7-2 and TRBJ2-7, is GAGVSQSPSNKVTEKGKDVELRCDPISGHTALYWYRQSLGQGLEFLIYFQGNSAPDKSGLPSDRFSAERTGGSVSTLTIQRTQQEDSAVYLCASSHGVGFEQYFGPGTRLTVT.

The rearrangement joins TRBV5-1 to TRBJ1-2; D unresolved. Germline assignment: CDR1 SGHRS and CDR2 YFSETQ. The CDR3 extends over 12 amino acids. V was shortened by 2 bases and J by 1 base, with 3 bases between the two germline ends. CDR3 nucleotide sequence: TGCGCCAGCAGCTTCAGTAACTATGGCTACACCTTC. This translates into CASSFSNYGYTF.

The chain links TRBV12-3 or TRBV12-4 to TRBJ2-7, with D possibly matching TRBD2 (5 bases). V was shortened by 1 base and J by 5 bases, with 6 bases between the two germline ends. This CDR3 region has 12 residues. The CDR3 spells CASSLGTHEQYF. The CDR3 DNA reads TGTGCCAGCAGTTTAGGGACTCACGAGCAGTACTTC.

V usage is TRBV7-2 and J usage is TRBJ1-2; D is uncertain. Germline values: CDR1 SGHTA, CDR2 FQGNSA. V dropped 6 bases and J dropped 4 bases, with 18 bases sitting between them. The CDR3 covers 15 residues. The CDR3 reads CASRQGTRPLYGYTF. The DNA for the CDR3 is TGTGCCAGCAGACAAGGAACTCGCCCACTCTATGGCTACACCTTC.

The chain uses TRBV15 and TRBJ2-1; TRBD1 agrees at 12 bases. In germline, CDR1 is LNHNV, CDR2 YYDKDF (reference sequence). The CDR3 spans 16 residues. J gave up 9 bases and V 3 bases, and 9 bases lay outside the gene matches. Here the CDR3 DNA reads TGTGCCACCAGCAGCCCCGGGACAGGGGGCCACGGTGAGCAGTTCTTC. Translating it yields CATSSPGTGGHGEQFF.

The chain links TRBV27 to TRBJ2-3, with a weak D call TRBD2 (6 bases). This CDR3 contains 14 residues. Trimming removed 5 bases from V and 5 bases from J, with 14 bases in between. The germline gives CDR1 MNHEY, CDR2 SMNVEV (reference sequence). In DNA form, the CDR3 reads TGTGCCAGCAGTAGAGGAGGGCCGGGAGATACGCAGTATTTT. This codes for CASSRGGPGDTQYF.

Many counts were recorded for this clonotype. The chain uses TRBV7-9 and TRBJ2-1, with 10 positions matching TRBD1. In germline, CDR1 is SEHNR, CDR2 FQNEAQ (reference sequence). This CDR3 region has 15 residues. The J segment lost 5 bases and the V segment lost 2 bases, leaving 3 bases of the junction unmatched. This CDR3 is CASSLRTGGNNEQFF. As DNA, the CDR3 is TGTGCCAGCAGCTTAAGGACAGGGGGTAACAATGAGCAGTTCTTC.

This chain uses TRBV7-2 with TRBJ1-1; D ambiguous. Germline values: CDR1 SGHTA, CDR2 FQGNSA. V was trimmed by 1 base and J by 0 bases, leaving 6 bases between them. The CDR3 has 14 amino acids. CDR3 bases: TGTGCCAGCAGCTTAGACAGACTGAACACTGAAGCTTTCTTT. Its protein is CASSLDRLNTEAFF.

There are a few counts of this clonotype. V usage is TRBV7-8 and J usage is TRBJ1-1; D ambiguous. The CDR3 totals 15 residues. Germline CDR1 reads SGHVS; CDR2 reads FQNEAQ. The V gene lost 1 base and the J gene lost 0 bases, with 9 bases spanning the gap. DNA for the CDR3: TGTGCCAGCAGCTTAGACTTAGGGATGAACACTGAAGCTTTCTTT. Its protein is CASSLDLGMNTEAFF. Based on the CDR3 plus reference TRBV7-8 and TRBJ1-1, the full variable domain is GAGVSQSPRYKVAKRGQDVALRCDPISGHVSLFWYQQALGQGPEFLTYFQNEAQLDKSGLPSDRFFAERPEGSVSTLKIQRTQQEDSAVYLCASSLDLGMNTEAFFGQGTRLTVV.

This clonotype was picked up a small number of times. The rearrangement uses TRBV7-8 and TRBJ2-7; D not resolved. With 0 bases removed from V and 5 bases from J, the gap between germline ends came to 5 bases. There are 12 residues in the CDR3. CDR1 and CDR2 from the germline V gene are SGHVS and FQNEAQ. The CDR3 bases are TGTGCCAGCAGCTTAGCGCCGGACGAGCAGTACTTC. Translation: CASSLAPDEQYF.

The V call is TRBV7-8, the J call TRBJ1-5, with 7 bases lining up with TRBD1. Germline lookup yields CDR1 SGHVS and CDR2 FQNEAQ. Trimming cost V 8 bases and J 2 bases; bases outside gene matches: 6. This CDR3 has 14 residues. Written as DNA, the CDR3 is TGTGCCAGCCAACAGGGGACGGGCAATCAGCCCCAGCATTTT. Its translation is CASQQGTGNQPQHF.

The rearrangement links TRBV27 to TRBJ2-7; D remains ambiguous. The CDR3 sequence is 13 residues long. Germline V gene lookup returns CDR1 MNHEY and CDR2 SMNVEV (reference sequence). The V and J ends lost 6 bases and 5 bases respectively, with 14 bases between them. This CDR3 reads CASSVGRLNEQYF. The CDR3 region has the DNA TGTGCCAGCAGCGTCGGACGGCTCAACGAGCAGTACTTC.

The V call is TRBV6-1, the J call TRBJ2-1; tentatively, D is TRBD2 (5 bases). V was trimmed by 7 bases and J by 5 bases, leaving 9 bases between them. CDR3 length equals 12 residues. Germline CDR1 reads MNHNS; CDR2 reads SASEGT. The CDR3 loop reads CASIYGNNEQFF. In DNA, the CDR3 is TGTGCCAGCATTTACGGGAACAATGAGCAGTTCTTC.

The V and J genes are TRBV7-4 and TRBJ1-1; possibly TRBD1 for D (6 bases). The CDR3 has 13 amino acids. From germline, CDR1 is SGHVT and CDR2 SQSDAQ. V was cut by 6 bases and J by 8 bases, with 16 bases left in between. The DNA of the CDR3 is TGTGCCAGCAGGCCTCCAGACAGGTTAGAAGCTTTCTTT. Translation: CASRPPDRLEAFF. The full variable domain, its missing parts supplied by reference TRBV7-4 and TRBJ1-1, is GAGVSQSPRYKVAKRGRDVALRCDSISGHVTLYWYRQTLGQGSEVLTYSQSDAQRDKSGRPSGRFSAERPERSVSTLKIQRTEQGDSAVYLCASRPPDRLEAFFGQGTRLTVV.

The chain joins TRBV7-9 to TRBJ1-1; D is unclear. The V end lost 1 base, the J end lost 1 base, and 10 bases lay between the germline ends. CDR3 length: 15 amino acids. Germline assignment: CDR1 SEHNR and CDR2 FQNEAQ (reference sequence). As DNA, the CDR3 is TGTGCCAGCAGCTTAGTTATGGGGAGGAACACTGAAGCTTTCTTT. It yields the protein CASSLVMGRNTEAFF.

J is TRBJ1-5 and V is TRBV7-8; D possibly corresponds to TRBD1 (5 bases). There are 15 residues in the CDR3. Looked up from germline, CDR1 is SGHVS and CDR2 is FQNEAQ. V was trimmed by 1 base and J by 2 bases, leaving 9 bases between them. CDR3 amino acids: CASSLGTNGNQPQHF. The CDR3 nucleotides are TGTGCCAGCAGCTTAGGGACAAATGGCAATCAGCCCCAGCATTTT.

V and J are TRBV20-1 and TRBJ1-1; possible D gene TRBD1, 5 bases. The germline V gene has CDR1 DFQATT and CDR2 SNEGSKA (reference sequence). The CDR3 runs 15 residues. Trimming took 4 bases from V and 0 from J, leaving 15 bases between them. The CDR3 DNA is TGCAGTGCTACATACCCGGGACGGCTGAACACTGAAGCTTTCTTT. Translated: CSATYPGRLNTEAFF.

V usage is TRBV7-3 and J usage is TRBJ1-1, with a tentative D call TRBD1 (5 bases). V was clipped by 4 bases and J by 3 bases, with 12 bases between them. CDR3 size: 14 residues. Germline V gene data show CDR1 as SGHTA and CDR2 as FQGTGA. In nucleotides, the CDR3 is TGTGCCAGCAGCTCTTCAGGGTGGGACACTGAAGCTTTCTTT. Translation gives CASSSSGWDTEAFF.